Detailed here is one T cell receptor beta chain. The sample comes from a study of siplizumab effects on memory and regulatory T cells. The germline CDR1 and CDR2 sequences are LNHNV and YYDKDF (reference sequence). The CDR3 has 19 residues. J gave up 0 bases and V 0 bases, and 11 bases lay outside the gene matches. Method: immunoSEQ multiplex PCR; TCRdb's copy keeps in-frame clones and lacks some. The sample includes 100,000 or so clones, about nine tenths seen only once; the top ten take more than 10%. The V and J genes are TRBV15 and TRBJ1-3, with 7 nucleotides matching TRBD1. The clonotype comes from a human donor in good health. Specimen: non-Treg CD4+ T cells sorted from blood. The DNA for the CDR3 is TGTGCCACCAGCAGAGATCGGCGGGGTAGGGACAGCTCTGGAAACACCATATATTTT. It encodes CATSRDRRGRDSSGNTIYF.